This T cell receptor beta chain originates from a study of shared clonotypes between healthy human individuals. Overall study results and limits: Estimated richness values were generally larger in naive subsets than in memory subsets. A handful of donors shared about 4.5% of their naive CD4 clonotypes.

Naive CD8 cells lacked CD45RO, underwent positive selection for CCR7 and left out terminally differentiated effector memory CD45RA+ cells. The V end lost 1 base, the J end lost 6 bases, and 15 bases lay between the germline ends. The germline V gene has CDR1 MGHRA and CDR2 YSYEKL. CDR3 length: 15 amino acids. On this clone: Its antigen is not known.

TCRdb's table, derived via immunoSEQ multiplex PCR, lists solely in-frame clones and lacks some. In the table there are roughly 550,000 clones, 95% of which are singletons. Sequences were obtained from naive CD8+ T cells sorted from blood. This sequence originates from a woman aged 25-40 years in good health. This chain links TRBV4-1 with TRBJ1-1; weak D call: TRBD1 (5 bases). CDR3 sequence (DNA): TGCGCCAGCAGCCAAGTGTCAGGGCGCACGGCTGAAGCTTTCTTT. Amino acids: CASSQVSGRTAEAFF.